These 14 T cell receptor beta chains share one sample of origin, sequenced in a study of blood T cell repertoires in COVID-19. Clones were read by immunoSEQ multiplex PCR, and TCRdb kept only the in-frame ones, dropping some. The sample has 200,000 or so clones; more than 80% are singletons. The sequenced sample consisted of PBMCs or T cells enriched from blood (not recorded which). The receptor set was obtained from a man in his sixties who had recovered from COVID-19.

This sequence joins TRBV10-3 and TRBJ2-7, with D perhaps TRBD1 (5 bases). CDR3 length: 13 residues. In germline, CDR1 is ENHRY, CDR2 SYGVKD. V shed 6 bases and J shed 3 bases, with 12 bases lying between them. The CDR3 spells CAISATTGYEQYF. CDR3 coding DNA: TGTGCCATCAGCGCGACAACAGGCTACGAGCAGTACTTC.

This clone has just a few counts. This chain links TRBV6-5 with TRBJ2-1, with 8 bases fitting TRBD1. The junction had 8 bases not matched to a gene; V was cut back by 6 bases and J by 7 bases. The CDR3 is 14 amino acids. The germline gives CDR1 MNHEY, CDR2 SVGAGI. In DNA, the CDR3 is TGTGCCAGCAGCGCAATTGACAGGGGTAATGAGCAGTTCTTC. Translating gives CASSAIDRGNEQFF.

The genes are TRBV30 and TRBJ2-5, with 11 nucleotides matching TRBD2. The V gene's germline CDR1 is GTSNPN and CDR2 SVGIG (reference sequence). The length of the CDR3 is 15 residues. Losses at the gene ends were 3 bases for V and 7 bases for J; bases not matched to a gene: 10. The CDR3 loop reads CAWSLTSGASGTQYF. The CDR3 region has the DNA TGTGCCTGGAGCCTGACTAGCGGGGCCTCCGGGACCCAGTACTTC.

The chain joins TRBV4-2 to TRBJ2-2, with D possibly TRBD2 on 7 matching bases. V was clipped by 0 bases and J by 1 base, with 18 bases between them. Germline V gives CDR1 LGHNA, CDR2 YNFKEQ. The CDR3 has 19 residues. This chain's CDR3 is CASSQDEGGTILNTGELFF. CDR3 in DNA: TGTGCCAGCAGCCAAGATGAGGGAGGGACAATATTGAACACCGGGGAGCTGTTTTTT.

The chain couples TRBV9 to TRBJ1-1; tentatively, D is TRBD1 (6 bases). This CDR3 is 17 amino acids long. Germline lookup yields CDR1 SGDLS and CDR2 YYNGEE. Between the trimmed V and J ends, which lost 0 bases and 1 base, there was a span of 16 bases. The DNA of the CDR3 is TGTGCCAGCAGCGTAGACGGCAGGGCCAGGGGGAACACTGAAGCTTTCTTT. This translates into CASSVDGRARGNTEAFF.

The chain recombines TRBV19 with TRBJ1-1, with 8 bases aligning to TRBD1. CDR1 and CDR2 from the germline V gene are LNHDA and SQIVND (reference sequence). The junction had 6 bases not matched to a gene; V was cut back by 5 bases and J by 4 bases. The CDR3 covers 14 residues. This chain's CDR3 is CASSAQGAGTEAFF. The CDR3 bases are TGTGCCAGTAGTGCTCAGGGGGCGGGCACTGAAGCTTTCTTT.

This chain links TRBV6-1 with TRBJ2-5; D perhaps matches TRBD2 (5 bases). Germline loops: CDR1 MNHNS, CDR2 SASEGT. This CDR3 region has 16 residues. V lost 0 bases and J lost 7, with 18 bases in between. The CDR3 nucleotides are TGTGCCAGCAGTGAAGCGTTTTTCCAATCTGCGGGGACCCAGTACTTC. Residues: CASSEAFFQSAGTQYF.

The chain uses TRBV6-5 and TRBJ1-1; D unclear. This CDR3 contains 13 residues. Germline V gives CDR1 MNHEY, CDR2 SVGAGI. The V end was cut by 6 bases, the J end by 10 bases, with 18 bases between. As DNA, the CDR3 is TGTGCCAGCAGGGATCGTACCGGAGCGGGAGCTTTCTTT. Amino acid sequence: CASRDRTGAGAFF.

V and J are TRBV20-1 and TRBJ1-1; a possible D gene is TRBD1 (5 bases). Trimming shortened V by 6 bases and J by 4 bases, and 6 bases separated the two germline ends. Germline-derived CDR1 and CDR2 are DFQATT and SNEGSKA (reference sequence). This CDR3 comprises 10 residues. The CDR3 bases are TGCAGTGCGCAGGGCACTGAAGCTTTCTTT. Amino acid sequence: CSAQGTEAFF.

This clone has just a few counts. The chain couples TRBV5-5 to TRBJ2-3; TRBD1 agrees at 7 bases. J gave up 4 bases and V 7 bases, and 9 bases lay outside the gene matches. The CDR3 runs 14 residues. Per germline, CDR1 SGHKS and CDR2 YYEKEE (reference sequence). CDR3: CASHRGGGSDTQYF. CDR3 nucleotide sequence: TGTGCCAGCCACAGAGGGGGCGGGTCAGATACGCAGTATTTT.

J is TRBJ1-6 and V is TRBV21-1. TRBV21-1 counts as a pseudogene. CDR3 size: 16 residues. CDR3 coding DNA: TGTGCCAGCCTCTGGGCAGGGAGGTTTTGGCAATCACCCCTCCACTTT. It yields the protein CASLWAGRFWQSPLHF.

This sequence joins TRBV27 and TRBJ2-3; 9 nucleotides match TRBD2. V was clipped by 1 base and J by 0 bases; unmatched bases: 5. The germline CDR1 and CDR2 sequences are MNHEY and SMNVEV (reference sequence). This CDR3 has 17 amino acids. This CDR3 reads CASSLYGTSSSTDTQYF. The CDR3 coding sequence is TGTGCCAGCAGTTTATACGGGACTAGCTCCAGCACAGATACGCAGTATTTT.

The chain links TRBV2 to TRBJ2-7; the D gene is possibly TRBD1 (5 bases). Per germline, CDR1 SNHLY and CDR2 FYNNEI. This CDR3 has 14 amino acids. Trimming stripped 4 bases from V and 1 base from J, with 11 bases between. CDR3: CASSAAGHSYEQYF. The CDR3 bases are TGTGCCAGCAGTGCGGCAGGGCATTCCTACGAGCAGTACTTC.

This chain links TRBV19 with TRBJ2-1, with D possibly being TRBD1 (6 bases). This CDR3 spans 15 amino acids. V was pared by 7 bases and J by 0 bases, with 13 bases between. CDR1 is LNHDA, CDR2 SQIVND, per germline (reference sequence). For the CDR3, the DNA is TGTGCCAGTATGTCAGGGGCAGTCTCCTACAATGAGCAGTTCTTC. This gives the protein CASMSGAVSYNEQFF.